The 7 T cell receptor beta chains below come from one sample, sequenced in a study of spatial heterogeneity in lung cancer. Time point here: sample taken at primary tumor resection. TCRdb redid the calling of the 5' RACE reads with MiXCR, one entry per CDR3 protein. The sample lists 90,000 to 95,000 distinct CDR3 sequences, over 9.5% occurring once. The sample in question was PBMCs, obtained at surgery. The origin of the receptors is a male donor with early-stage non-small cell lung cancer.

This clonotype showed up many times. This CDR3 reads CASRDRLTDTQYF. As DNA, the CDR3 is TGTGCCAGCAGGGACAGACTAACAGATACGCAGTATTTT. This chain connects TRBV6-2 or TRBV6-3 to TRBJ2-3; D possibly corresponds to TRBD1 (6 bases). V was shortened by 6 bases and J by 3 bases, with 10 bases between the two germline ends. Per the germline V gene, CDR1 is MNHEY and CDR2 is SVGEGT. The CDR3 spans 13 residues.

This chain joins TRBV7-9 and TRBJ1-1; 9 positions agree with TRBD1. Germline loops: CDR1 SEHNR, CDR2 FQNEAQ (reference sequence). Trimming took 4 bases from V and 6 from J; bases not matched to a gene: 12. This CDR3 has 16 residues. CDR3 sequence reads: CASSSGDRDIGAEAFF. The CDR3, as DNA: TGTGCCAGCAGCTCGGGGGACAGGGATATAGGTGCTGAAGCTTTCTTT.

The V and J genes are TRBV5-1 and TRBJ2-1; 7 bases line up with TRBD1. With 2 bases clipped from V and 0 bases from J, the junction kept 5 bases outside the gene matches. CDR1 is SGHRS, CDR2 YFSETQ, per germline. CDR3 size: 16 residues. The CDR3 DNA follows: TGCGCCAGCAGCTTTCAACAGGGGAGCTCCTACAATGAGCAGTTCTTC. Protein sequence: CASSFQQGSSYNEQFF.

This clonotype was seen more than once but under ten times. The gene calls are TRBV7-2 and TRBJ1-1; the D gene is possibly TRBD1 (6 bases). There are 13 residues in the CDR3. Trimming took 6 bases from V and 5 from J, leaving 13 bases between them. Germline V gives CDR1 SGHTA, CDR2 FQGNSA. The CDR3 reads CASRLQGHTEAFF. The CDR3 DNA reads as TGTGCCAGCAGACTACAGGGTCATACTGAAGCTTTCTTT.

This chain joins TRBV7-9 and TRBJ2-6, with D perhaps matching TRBD2 (5 bases). The length of the CDR3 is 18 residues. Germline CDR1 SEHNR, CDR2 FQNEAQ (reference sequence). V was trimmed by 5 bases and J by 0 bases, leaving 17 bases between them. CDR3 in DNA: TGTGCCAGCAGCCCAATTGGAGGCGACTACTCTGGGGCCAACGTCCTGACTTTC. Translating it yields CASSPIGGDYSGANVLTF.

The chain uses TRBV15 and TRBJ2-7; D gene uncertain. Trimming left V 3 bases short and J 5 bases short, with 8 bases between. The CDR3 runs 12 residues. Germline V gene data show CDR1 as LNHNV and CDR2 as YYDKDF (reference sequence). The CDR3 loop is CATSSIRDEQYF. The CDR3 nucleotides read TGTGCCACCAGCAGTATCCGGGACGAGCAGTACTTC.

This clonotype has more than one count but fewer than ten. J is TRBJ1-2 and V is TRBV5-1; tentative D call: TRBD1 (5 bases). Germline V gives CDR1 SGHRS, CDR2 YFSETQ. The V and J ends lost 0 bases and 4 bases respectively, with 19 bases between them. The length of the CDR3 is 17 residues. The CDR3 sequence: CASSLVKSDNVVYGYTF. In DNA form, the CDR3 reads TGCGCCAGCAGCTTGGTAAAGTCGGACAACGTCGTCTATGGCTACACCTTC.